The entry below gives a single T cell receptor beta chain sequence along with its context. The record originates from a study of CD8+ T cells in alopecia areata. The CDR3 sequence is 15 residues long. Germline loops: CDR1 MNHEY, CDR2 SMNVEV (reference sequence). V shed 7 bases, J shed 6 bases, and the junction held 12 bases outside the gene matches. Sequencing used cDNA as its template, made by extracting RNA and reverse transcribing it. Data came from immunoSEQ multiplex PCR; TCRdb stores just in-frame clones and leaves some out. Among approximately 150,000 clones listed, 45% to 60% were seen once. Sequenced material: CD4+ T cells sorted from blood. The TCR originated in a human donor in good health. The rearrangement joins TRBV27 to TRBJ2-7, with TRBD1 identical over 10 bases. CDR3 sequence reads: CASNAYRDRGSEQYF. In DNA, the CDR3 is TGTGCCAGCAATGCCTACCGGGACAGGGGTTCCGAGCAGTACTTC.